This T cell receptor (beta chain) originates from a study of shared clonotypes between healthy human individuals. Study conclusions and caveats: Generation probability values for non-shared clonotypes were lower than those for clonotypes shared by all four donors. It was only blood that was sampled, and tissue repertoires likely differ.

From germline, CDR1 is MNHNS and CDR2 SASEGT. The V and J ends lost 2 bases and 10 bases, in that order; junction bases with no gene match: 13. CDR3 length equals 16 residues. This clone is a singleton in its sample. What it binds is unknown. From CD4+ cells came CD45RA+ naive and CD45RA-negative memory subsets. Sorted-subset replicate PCR reactions were performed with around 200 ng DNA, corresponding to tens of thousands of T cell genomes. Sequenced by immunoSEQ multiplex PCR; TCRdb stores in-frame clones only, minus some. Found here are around 510,000 clones, more than 95% of them singletons; the top ten hold 0.05% to 0.08%.

The genes are TRBV6-1 and TRBJ1-1, with 10 positions matching TRBD1. The source material was naive CD4+ T cells sorted from blood. Noted subset: CD45RA+ positively selected. The sequence was obtained from a woman aged 25 to 39 in good health. The CDR3 DNA reads TGTGCCAGCAGTGAATTCCCGGGACAGGGGCCGCGTGGAGCTTTCTTT. This sequence encodes CASSEFPGQGPRGAFF.